What follows describes a single TCR beta chain. This entry belongs to a study of OX40 agonist ivuxolimab in advanced cancers. Trimming stripped 2 bases from V and 4 bases from J, with 10 bases between. In germline, CDR1 is SGHAT, CDR2 FQNNGV. The CDR3 loop spans 14 amino acids. Assay: immunoSEQ multiplex PCR; the TCRdb copy retains only in-frame clones and omits some. The data contain about 96,000 clones, about 90% of them singletons. This chain joins TRBV11-2 and TRBJ2-3; TRBD1 might be the D (5 bases). Sequenced here: CD4+ or CD8+ T cells sorted from blood, sampled in a trial of the OX40 agonist ivuxolimab. This receptor was identified in an adult with an advanced solid tumor such as melanoma, head and neck, liver or kidney cancer. In DNA, the CDR3 is TGTGCCAGCAGCTTAAACCGACAGTCAGATACGCAGTATTTT. It specifies CASSLNRQSDTQYF.